This T cell receptor beta chain appears in the sequencing data of a study of regulatory T cells in long-lasting Graves disease. Study conclusions and caveats: Sample size, which was small, may have reduced accuracy. The study found lower TCR diversity in persistent Graves' patients than in newly diagnosed ones.

This sample's time point: newly diagnosed GD, antithyroid drugs for less than 3 months. The TCR library was prepared using RNA isolated from PBMCs. HTBI primers from iRepertoire and Arm-PCR of CDR3 regions yielded the TCR beta libraries. Via MiXCR, TCRdb re-called the multiplex PCR reads, giving one row per CDR3 protein. The data contain about 460,000 distinct CDR3 sequences, approximately 15% of them seen just once; the ten biggest clones take up under 20%. The germline CDR1 and CDR2 sequences are SGHRS and YFSETQ. V lost 7 bases and J lost 2, with 12 bases in between. The CDR3 loop spans 13 amino acids. A word on this clonotype: Its target is not known.

These data were also reused for a study on T cells in Graves' hyperthyroidism and ophthalmopathy. That paper adds: Patients were aged 18 to 65, had disease duration under 2 months, and had newly diagnosed hyperthyroidism. Initially, a first-round RT-PCR of the TCR CDR3 employed the HTBI primer set.

Material: peripheral blood mononuclear cells (PBMCs), obtained at new diagnosis, from a patient treated with antithyroid drugs. This sequence was found in a woman aged 50 to 60 with Graves disease. The chain couples TRBV5-1 to TRBJ1-1; D call uncertain. The CDR3 DNA reads as TGCGCCAGCGGCAGTTCGCTAAACACTGAAGCTTTCTTT. This translates into CASGSSLNTEAFF.